This TCR beta chain was found in a study of cytomegalovirus exposure and HLA in healthy donors. Overall study findings and caveats: With further analysis later on, most CMV-associated TCR beta chains appeared HLA-restricted. It has been reported that TCR beta sequences accurately predicted the HLA-A and HLA-B alleles of most subjects. Cytomegalovirus status was reportedly diagnosed by the classifier with high sensitivity and specificity. A missense DCLRE1C variant was associated with V- and J-gene trimming of TCR beta chains in a later analysis, and an independent cohort replicated the association.

For this clone: Its antigen remains unknown.

Trimming stripped 4 bases from V and 1 base from J, with 16 bases between. Looked up from germline, CDR1 is SEHNR and CDR2 is FQNEAQ (reference sequence). The CDR3 has 16 amino acids. In the PCR, 60 Vbeta and 13 Jbeta primers were used. The protocol was immunoSEQ multiplex PCR, while the TCRdb copy is restricted to in-frame clones and leaves out a portion. The table shows around 140,000 clones, with approximately 80% occurring only once. The TCR originated in a man aged 35 to 55 in good health and CMV-seronegative. Sequenced: PBMCs. The genes are TRBV7-9 and TRBJ2-5; tentatively, D is TRBD1 (5 bases). CDR3 amino acids: CASSYKRPGFQETQYF. The CDR3 DNA is TGTGCCAGCAGCTACAAAAGACCAGGGTTCCAAGAGACCCAGTACTTC.